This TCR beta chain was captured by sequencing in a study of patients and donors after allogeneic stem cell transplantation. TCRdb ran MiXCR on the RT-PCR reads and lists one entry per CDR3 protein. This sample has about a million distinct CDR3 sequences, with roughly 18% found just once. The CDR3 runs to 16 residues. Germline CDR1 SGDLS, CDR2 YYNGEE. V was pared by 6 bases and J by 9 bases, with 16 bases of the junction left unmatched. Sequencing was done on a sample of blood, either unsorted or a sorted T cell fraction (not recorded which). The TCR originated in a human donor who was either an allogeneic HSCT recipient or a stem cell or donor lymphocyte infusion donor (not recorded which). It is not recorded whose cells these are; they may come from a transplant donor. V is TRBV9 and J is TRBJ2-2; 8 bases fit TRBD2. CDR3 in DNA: TGTGCCAGCACCTACGGTTGGAATAGCGGGGTTTGGGAGCTGTTTTTT. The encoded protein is CASTYGWNSGVWELFF.